Presented here are 26 T cell receptor beta chains from one specimen sequenced in a study of T cell clusters in autoimmune cytopenias. TRB was amplified by touch-down multiplex PCR, primer pools A and B combined. Using the multiplex PCR reads, TCRdb records one entry per CDR3 protein without DNA. This sample contains 7,000 or so distinct CDR3 sequences. TRB was amplified from roughly 250 ng of peripheral blood genomic DNA per sample. This sample also appeared in a second study, on T cell repertoires in aging, cancer and after chemotherapy.

Sequenced sample: peripheral blood. Receptor source: a human donor in good health.

The genes are TRBV20-1 and TRBJ1-6; there is no DNA to check the TCRdb D call of TRBD1. The CDR3 has 15 amino acids. Germline CDR1 and CDR2: DFQATT and SNEGSKA (reference sequence). This CDR3 reads CSAQAPSSYNSPLHF.

The rearrangement uses TRBV15 and TRBJ2-3; absent DNA, TCRdb's TRBD2 call cannot be checked. The CDR3 is 17 amino acids. Germline assignment: CDR1 LNHNV and CDR2 YYDKDF (reference sequence). CDR3 residues: CATDGLASGGAWDTQYF. Looking up the rest from reference TRBV15 and TRBJ2-3 gives the full variable domain: DAMVIQNPRYQVTQFGKPVTLSCSQTLNHNVMYWYQQKSSQAPKLLFHYYDKDFNNEADTPDNFQSRRPNTSFCFLDIRSPGLGDTAMYLCATDGLASGGAWDTQYFGPGTRLTVL.

The J gene is TRBJ2-2, the V gene TRBV5-1; TCRdb's D gene call, TRBD1, goes unchecked for lack of DNA. Germline CDR1 and CDR2: SGHRS and YFSETQ. The CDR3 has 16 residues. This CDR3 is CASSPDSLTNTGELFF.

The chain has TRBV6-2 or TRBV6-3 and TRBJ1-1; checking the TCRdb D call of TRBD1 is not possible without DNA. This CDR3 contains 13 residues. Germline lookup yields CDR1 MNHEY and CDR2 SVGEGT. The CDR3 region is CASSYVRGSEAFF.

The chain has TRBV13 and TRBJ2-1; the TRBD2 assignment by TCRdb is unverifiable without DNA. Looked up from germline, CDR1 is PRHDT and CDR2 is FYEKMQ (reference sequence). This CDR3 has 16 residues. The CDR3 loop is CASSSPGTSGAHEQFF.

V usage is TRBV6-4 and J usage is TRBJ2-3; TCRdb lists TRBD2, though no DNA is available to test this call. In germline, CDR1 is MRHNA, CDR2 SNTAGT. CDR3 length: 15 residues. This CDR3 reads CASVRRGGLTDTQYF.

The rearrangement joins TRBV6-1 to TRBJ2-5; TCRdb calls TRBD1, which cannot be checked without DNA. Germline assignment: CDR1 MNHNS and CDR2 SASEGT. The CDR3 contains 18 residues. The CDR3 spells CASSVKRMGASLGETQYF.

The chain carries TRBV6-5 and TRBJ2-2; TCRdb reports TRBD1, a call that lacks DNA to check it against. The CDR3 runs 17 residues. Germline CDR1 is MNHEY and CDR2 is SVGAGI. The chain's CDR3 is CASRVGQGLTNTGELFF.

This clonotype is deemed medium-sized (0.01 to 0.1%) by its frequency. This chain links TRBV27 with TRBJ1-5; the TCRdb call, TRBD1, lacks DNA for checking. The CDR3 is made up of 16 amino acids. Germline V CDR1 and CDR2: MNHEY, SMNVEV (reference sequence). The CDR3 region is CASSAGQSGWNQPQHF.

The chain is built from TRBV24-1 and TRBJ1-2; TCRdb's D gene call, TRBD1, goes unchecked for lack of DNA. This CDR3 is 15 amino acids long. Per germline, CDR1 KGHDR and CDR2 SFDVKD. CDR3 protein: CATSEPGTGVWGYTF.

The CDR3 region is CASSLLTGTGGYEQYF. The chain carries TRBV6-5 and TRBJ2-7; TCRdb's D gene call, TRBD1, goes unchecked for lack of DNA. Germline CDR1 MNHEY, CDR2 SVGAGI. This CDR3 has 16 amino acids.

CDR3: CASSLFSRQGSDTQYF. The rearrangement joins TRBV12-3 or TRBV12-4 to TRBJ2-3; lacking DNA, the TRBD1 call made by TCRdb goes unchecked. This CDR3 region has 16 residues.

The chain links TRBV15 to TRBJ2-7; the TCRdb call, TRBD1, lacks DNA for checking. Germline-derived CDR1 and CDR2 are LNHNV and YYDKDF (reference sequence). This CDR3 contains 14 residues. The CDR3 sequence is CATSSRTGYYEQYF.

The V gene is TRBV12-3 or TRBV12-4, the J gene TRBJ1-2; TCRdb lists TRBD1, though no DNA is available to test this call. The CDR3 spans 15 residues. This chain's CDR3 is CASSSSGGGRDGYTF.

The rearrangement uses TRBV12-3 or TRBV12-4 and TRBJ1-5; TCRdb names TRBD1, which stays unverified in the absence of DNA. CDR3 length equals 15 residues. The CDR3: CASSLDRAANQPQHF.

This clonotype shows up as medium-sized (0.01 to 0.1%) by frequency. This chain connects TRBV19 to TRBJ2-7. This CDR3 has 12 residues. Germline-derived CDR1 and CDR2 are LNHDA and SQIVND (reference sequence). CDR3 amino acids: CASSASFYEQYF.

Measured by frequency, this clonotype is medium-sized. The CDR3 is CSVVVGSISYEQYF. This chain links TRBV29-1 with TRBJ2-7. Germline CDR1 reads SQVTM; CDR2 reads ANQGSEA. The CDR3 is 14 amino acids.

This clonotype is labeled medium-sized (0.01 to 0.1%) based on frequency. The chain couples TRBV12-3 or TRBV12-4 to TRBJ1-4. This CDR3 comprises 15 residues. This CDR3 is CASSLGGLANEKLFF.

The chain links TRBV5-6 to TRBJ1-6; TCRdb names TRBD1, which stays unverified in the absence of DNA. Germline V CDR1 and CDR2: SGHDT, YYEEEE. The CDR3 has 17 amino acids. CDR3 amino acids: CASSLVGQGAVNSPLHF.

The rearrangement uses TRBV19 and TRBJ2-1; no DNA is available, so the TRBD1 call from TCRdb remains unchecked. This CDR3 is built from 17 residues. CDR1 and CDR2 (germline): LNHDA, SQIVND (reference sequence). The CDR3 loop reads CASSIGIDRVVMNEQFF.

Considering frequency, this clonotype is medium-sized. The genes are TRBV15 and TRBJ1-5; TCRdb calls TRBD1, which cannot be checked without DNA. The CDR3 runs 16 residues. Germline V CDR1 and CDR2: LNHNV, YYDKDF (reference sequence). The chain's CDR3 is CATSSRLQGIDPTQHF.

This clonotype shows up as medium-sized (0.01 to 0.1%) by frequency. The chain uses TRBV19 and TRBJ2-2. There are 14 residues in the CDR3. The V gene's germline CDR1 is LNHDA and CDR2 SQIVND (reference sequence). This CDR3 reads CASSMSGGTGELFF.

Judged by frequency, this clonotype is medium-sized. This chain uses TRBV30 with TRBJ2-7. Germline V gene data show CDR1 as GTSNPN and CDR2 as SVGIG (reference sequence). The CDR3 extends over 12 amino acids. CDR3 amino acids: CAWSGPIVEQYF.

The chain has TRBV20-1 and TRBJ2-7. Per the germline V gene, CDR1 is DFQATT and CDR2 is SNEGSKA (reference sequence). This CDR3 spans 12 amino acids. The CDR3 spells CSASQGPYEQYF.

This clonotype shows up as medium-sized (0.01 to 0.1%) by frequency. CDR3 loop: CASSHRGWNSPLHF. The chain combines TRBV13 with TRBJ1-6; absent DNA, TCRdb's TRBD1 call cannot be checked. The CDR3 runs to 14 residues. CDR1 is PRHDT, CDR2 FYEKMQ, per germline (reference sequence).

This clonotype is called medium-sized based on its frequency. V and J are TRBV12-3 or TRBV12-4 and TRBJ2-7; there is no DNA to check the TCRdb D call of TRBD2. This CDR3 spans 16 amino acids. Here the CDR3 reads CASSGTTGQTSYEQYF.